The next 4 T cell receptor beta chains were all read from a single sample in a study of T cell responses to AZD1222 COVID-19 vaccine. The protocol was immunoSEQ multiplex PCR, while the TCRdb copy is restricted to in-frame clones and leaves out a portion. In the table there are 130,000 to 150,000 clones, approximately 91% of which are singletons. The sample consisted of peripheral blood, taken 28 days after the second AZD1222 dose. The receptors here all came from an adult who received the AZD1222 COVID-19 vaccine.

The chain recombines TRBV5-1 with TRBJ2-2; 9 bases align to TRBD2. CDR3 length: 16 residues. The V gene end was trimmed by 4 bases and the J gene end by 1 base; junction bases not matched to a gene: 5. CDR1 is SGHRS and CDR2 is YFSETQ in the germline V gene. The CDR3 nucleotides are TGCGCCAGCAGCCTCCTAGCGGGGATGAACACCGGGGAGCTGTTTTTT. Amino acids: CASSLLAGMNTGELFF.

This chain connects TRBV19 to TRBJ1-5; TRBD1 aligns across 11 bases. CDR3 length equals 15 residues. Germline CDR1 and CDR2: LNHDA and SQIVND (reference sequence). Trimming cost V 0 bases and J 7 bases; bases outside gene matches: 2. CDR3 nucleotide sequence: TGTGCCAGTAGTATAGAGGGGACAGGGGGACAGCCCCAGCATTTT. This encodes CASSIEGTGGQPQHF.

The chain recombines TRBV19 with TRBJ1-4, with unresolved D. V lost 2 bases and J lost 0, with 4 bases in between. The CDR3 totals 14 residues. The V gene's germline CDR1 is LNHDA and CDR2 SQIVND (reference sequence). The DNA for the CDR3 is TGTGCCAGTAGTATAACAGCAACTAATGAAAAACTGTTTTTT. Protein: CASSITATNEKLFF.

This sequence joins TRBV7-9 and TRBJ1-2; no reliable D call. This CDR3 contains 12 residues. Germline V CDR1 and CDR2: SEHNR, FQNEAQ (reference sequence). The germline V and J ends were trimmed by 5 bases and 8 bases, with 12 bases remaining between them. For the CDR3, the DNA is TGTGCCAGCAGCGAAGCGGGTGAAGGCTACACCTTC. Translation: CASSEAGEGYTF.